This TCR beta chain was recovered during a study of blood T cell repertoires in COVID-19. The Seattle patients joined while their infection was active and were tracked longitudinally afterward. Authors' processing steps: Using reference gene primer amplification, nucleated cell counts were estimated. The table came from immunoSEQ multiplex PCR; TCRdb's copy has only in-frame clones and leaves some out. V and J calls and clone size are given by that table; D and trimming were obtained from the DNA. The sample consists of roughly 260,000 clones, about nine tenths of them appearing once. This CDR3 has 15 amino acids. Germline V lookup: CDR1 MDHEN, CDR2 SYDVKM. Trimming pared 1 base from V and 4 bases from J, leaving 10 bases between.

The sequence derives from a person aged 18 to 30 with COVID-19, enrolled during active disease. Sequencing input: peripheral blood. This chain connects TRBV28 to TRBJ1-4, with D unclear. The CDR3 reads CASSLSHSLNEKLFF. CDR3 nucleotides: TGTGCCAGCAGTTTATCGCACAGCCTTAATGAAAAACTGTTTTTT.